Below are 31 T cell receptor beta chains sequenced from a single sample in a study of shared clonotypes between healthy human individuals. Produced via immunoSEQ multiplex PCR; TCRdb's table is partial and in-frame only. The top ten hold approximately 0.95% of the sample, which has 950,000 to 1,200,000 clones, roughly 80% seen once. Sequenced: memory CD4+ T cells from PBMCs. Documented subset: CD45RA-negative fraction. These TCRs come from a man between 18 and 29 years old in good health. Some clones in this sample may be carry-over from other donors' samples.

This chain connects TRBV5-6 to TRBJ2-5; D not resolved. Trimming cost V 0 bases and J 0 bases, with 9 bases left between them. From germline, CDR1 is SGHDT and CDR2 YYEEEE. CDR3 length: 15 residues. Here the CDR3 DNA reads TGTGCCAGCAGCTTGGATCCAGGCTACCAAGAGACCCAGTACTTC. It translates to CASSLDPGYQETQYF.

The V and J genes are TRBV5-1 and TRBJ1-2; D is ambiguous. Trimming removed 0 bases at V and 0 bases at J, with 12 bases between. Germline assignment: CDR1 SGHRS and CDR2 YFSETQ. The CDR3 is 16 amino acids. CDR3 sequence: CASSLGSQLANYGYTF. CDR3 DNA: TGCGCCAGCAGCTTGGGGAGCCAGCTAGCTAACTATGGCTACACCTTC.

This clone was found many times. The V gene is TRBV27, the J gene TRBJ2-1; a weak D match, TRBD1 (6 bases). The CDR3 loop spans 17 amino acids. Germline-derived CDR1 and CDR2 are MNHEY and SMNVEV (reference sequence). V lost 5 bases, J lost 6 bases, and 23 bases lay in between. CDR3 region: CASSKTNRVILSNEQFF. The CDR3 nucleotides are TGTGCCAGCAGTAAAACCAACAGGGTGATCCTGTCCAATGAGCAGTTCTTC.

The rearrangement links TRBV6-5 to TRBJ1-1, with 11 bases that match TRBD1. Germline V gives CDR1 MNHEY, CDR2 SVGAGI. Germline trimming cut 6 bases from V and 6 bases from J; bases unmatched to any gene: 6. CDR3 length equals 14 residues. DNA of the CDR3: TGTGCCAGCAGAATCGGGGGACAGGGGGCTGAAGCTTTCTTT. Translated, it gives CASRIGGQGAEAFF.

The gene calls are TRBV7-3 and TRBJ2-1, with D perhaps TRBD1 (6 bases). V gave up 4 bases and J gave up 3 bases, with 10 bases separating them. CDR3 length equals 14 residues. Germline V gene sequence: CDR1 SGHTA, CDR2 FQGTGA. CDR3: CASSSQGDYNEQFF. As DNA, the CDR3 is TGTGCCAGCAGCTCACAGGGTGACTACAATGAGCAGTTCTTC.

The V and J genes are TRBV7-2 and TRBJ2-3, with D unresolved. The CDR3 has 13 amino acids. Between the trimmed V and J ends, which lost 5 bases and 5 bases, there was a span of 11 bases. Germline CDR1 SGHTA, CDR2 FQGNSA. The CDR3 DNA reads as TGTGCCAGCAGCCCGGACCGTGGAGATACGCAGTATTTT. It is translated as CASSPDRGDTQYF.

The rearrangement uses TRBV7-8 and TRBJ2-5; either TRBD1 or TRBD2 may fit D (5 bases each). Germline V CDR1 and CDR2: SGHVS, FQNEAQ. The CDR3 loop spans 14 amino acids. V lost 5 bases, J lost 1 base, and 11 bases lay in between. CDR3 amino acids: CASSRGALQETQYF. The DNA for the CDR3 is TGTGCCAGCAGCCGAGGGGCCCTCCAAGAGACCCAGTACTTC.

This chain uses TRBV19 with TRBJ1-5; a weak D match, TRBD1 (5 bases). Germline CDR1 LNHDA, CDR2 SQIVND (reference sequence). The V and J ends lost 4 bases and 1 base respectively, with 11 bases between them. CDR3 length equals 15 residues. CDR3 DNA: TGTGCCAGTAGTAAAGGGACGGTGAGCAATCAGCCCCAGCATTTT. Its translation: CASSKGTVSNQPQHF.

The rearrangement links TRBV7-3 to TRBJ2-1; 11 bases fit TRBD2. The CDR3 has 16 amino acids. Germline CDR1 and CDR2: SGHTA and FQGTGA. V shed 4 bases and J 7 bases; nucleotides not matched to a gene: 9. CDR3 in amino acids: CASSSPTSGSFNEQFF. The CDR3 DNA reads TGTGCCAGCAGCTCCCCCACTAGCGGGAGTTTTAATGAGCAGTTCTTC.

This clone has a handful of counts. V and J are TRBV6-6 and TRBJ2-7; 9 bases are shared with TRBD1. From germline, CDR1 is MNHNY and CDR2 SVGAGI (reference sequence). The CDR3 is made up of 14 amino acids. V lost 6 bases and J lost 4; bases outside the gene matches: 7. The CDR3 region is CASSQQGATYEQYF. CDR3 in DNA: TGTGCCAGCAGCCAACAGGGGGCTACGTACGAGCAGTACTTC.

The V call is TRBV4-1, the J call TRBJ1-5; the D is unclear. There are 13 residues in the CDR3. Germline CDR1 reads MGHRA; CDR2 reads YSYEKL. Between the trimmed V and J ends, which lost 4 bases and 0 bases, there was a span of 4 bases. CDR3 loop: CASSPISNQPQHF. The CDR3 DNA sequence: TGCGCCAGCAGCCCTATTAGCAATCAGCCCCAGCATTTT.

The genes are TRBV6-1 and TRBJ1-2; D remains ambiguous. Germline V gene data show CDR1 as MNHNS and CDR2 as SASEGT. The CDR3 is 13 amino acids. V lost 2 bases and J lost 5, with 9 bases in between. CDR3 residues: CASSERAEYGYTF. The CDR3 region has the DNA TGTGCCAGCAGTGAACGGGCCGAGTATGGCTACACCTTC.

As DNA, the CDR3 is TGTGCCAGCAGCTTAGCTCAGGGTAACTATGGCTACACCTTC. It encodes CASSLAQGNYGYTF. The chain employs TRBV7-8 and TRBJ1-2; tentative D call: TRBD1 (5 bases). CDR1 is SGHVS, CDR2 FQNEAQ, per germline. This CDR3 has 14 residues. Trimming removed 0 bases from V and 1 base from J, with 6 bases in between.

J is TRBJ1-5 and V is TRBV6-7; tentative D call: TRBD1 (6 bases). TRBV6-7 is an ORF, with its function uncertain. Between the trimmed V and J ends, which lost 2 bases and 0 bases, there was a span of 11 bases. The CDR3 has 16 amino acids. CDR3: CASSYHLDSSNQPQHF. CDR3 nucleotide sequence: TGTGCCAGCAGTTACCACTTGGACAGTAGCAATCAGCCCCAGCATTTT.

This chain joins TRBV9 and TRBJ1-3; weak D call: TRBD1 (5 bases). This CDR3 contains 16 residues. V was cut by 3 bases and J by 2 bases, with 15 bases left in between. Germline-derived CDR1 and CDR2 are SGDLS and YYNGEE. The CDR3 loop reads CASSEPRGGAGNTIYF. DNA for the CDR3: TGTGCCAGCAGCGAGCCCCGGGGGGGTGCTGGAAACACCATATATTTT.

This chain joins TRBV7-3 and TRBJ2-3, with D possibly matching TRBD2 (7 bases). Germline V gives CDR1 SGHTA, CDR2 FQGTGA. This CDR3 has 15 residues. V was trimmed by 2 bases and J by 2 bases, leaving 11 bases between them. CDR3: CASSLGGAVTDTQYF. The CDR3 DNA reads TGTGCCAGCAGCTTAGGGGGGGCCGTCACAGATACGCAGTATTTT. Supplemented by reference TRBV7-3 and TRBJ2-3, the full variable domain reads GAGVSQTPSNKVTEKGKYVELRCDPISGHTALYWYRQSLGQGPEFLIYFQGTGAADDSGLPNDRFFAVRPEGSVSTLKIQRTERGDSAVYLCASSLGGAVTDTQYFGPGTRLTVL.

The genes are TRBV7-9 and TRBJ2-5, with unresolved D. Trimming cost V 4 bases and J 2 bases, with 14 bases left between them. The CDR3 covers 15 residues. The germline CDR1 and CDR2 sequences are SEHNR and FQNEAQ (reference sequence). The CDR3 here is CASSSRMEGQETQYF. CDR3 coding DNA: TGTGCCAGCAGCTCTAGGATGGAAGGACAAGAGACCCAGTACTTC. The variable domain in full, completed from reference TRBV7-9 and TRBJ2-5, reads DTGVSQNPRHKITKRGQNVTFRCDPISEHNRLYWYRQTLGQGPEFLTYFQNEAQLEKSRLLSDRFSAERPKGSFSTLEIQRTEQGDSAMYLCASSSRMEGQETQYFGPGTRLLVL.

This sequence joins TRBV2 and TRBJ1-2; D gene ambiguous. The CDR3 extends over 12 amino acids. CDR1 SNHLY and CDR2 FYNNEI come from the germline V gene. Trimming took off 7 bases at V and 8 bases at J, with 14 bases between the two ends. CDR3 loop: CASTSYSRGYTF. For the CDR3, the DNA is TGTGCCAGCACCTCCTACTCCCGGGGCTACACCTTC.

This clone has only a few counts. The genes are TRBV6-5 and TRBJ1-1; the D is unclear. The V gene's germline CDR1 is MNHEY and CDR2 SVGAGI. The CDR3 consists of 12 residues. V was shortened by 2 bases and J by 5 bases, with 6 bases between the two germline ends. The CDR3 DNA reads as TGTGCCAGCAGTTACGTCGGTACTGAAGCTTTCTTT. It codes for CASSYVGTEAFF.

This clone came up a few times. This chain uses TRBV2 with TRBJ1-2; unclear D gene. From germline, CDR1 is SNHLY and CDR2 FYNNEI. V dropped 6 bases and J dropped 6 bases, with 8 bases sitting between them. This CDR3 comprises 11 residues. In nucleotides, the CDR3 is TGTGCCAGCAGCGTATCGAATGGCTACACCTTC. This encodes CASSVSNGYTF.

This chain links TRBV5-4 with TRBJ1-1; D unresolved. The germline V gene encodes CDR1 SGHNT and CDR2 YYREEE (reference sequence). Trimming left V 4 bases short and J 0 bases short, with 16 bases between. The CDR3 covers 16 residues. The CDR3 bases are TGTGCCAGCAGCCCTCAAGCCGGGCGGGTGAACACTGAAGCTTTCTTT. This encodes CASSPQAGRVNTEAFF.

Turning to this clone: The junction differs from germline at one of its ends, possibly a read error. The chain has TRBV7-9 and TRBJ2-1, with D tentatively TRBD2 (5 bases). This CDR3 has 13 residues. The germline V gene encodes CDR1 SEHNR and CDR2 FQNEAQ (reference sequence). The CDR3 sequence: CAIAASSYGELFF. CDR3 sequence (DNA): TGTGCCATTGCCGCAAGCTCCTACGGGGAGCTGTTCTTC.

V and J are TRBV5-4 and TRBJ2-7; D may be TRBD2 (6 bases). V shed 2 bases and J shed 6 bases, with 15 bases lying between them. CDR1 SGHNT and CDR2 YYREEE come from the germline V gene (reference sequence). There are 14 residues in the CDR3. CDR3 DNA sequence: TGTGCCAGCAGCTTACGGGGGACTCCCGGCGAGCAGTACTTC. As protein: CASSLRGTPGEQYF.

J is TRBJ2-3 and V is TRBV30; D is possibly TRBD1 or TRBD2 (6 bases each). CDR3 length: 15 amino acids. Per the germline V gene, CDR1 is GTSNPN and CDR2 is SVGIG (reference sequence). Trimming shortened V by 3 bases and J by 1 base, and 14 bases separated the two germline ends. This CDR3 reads CAWSPRGLRTDTQYF. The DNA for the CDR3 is TGTGCCTGGAGCCCACGGGGGCTCCGCACAGATACGCAGTATTTT.

The CDR3 spells CASKPGGTTNEKLFF. Here the CDR3 DNA reads TGTGCCAGCAAACCCGGGGGGACTACTAATGAAAAACTGTTTTTT. This chain links TRBV5-4 with TRBJ1-4; D is perhaps TRBD1 (5 bases). The CDR3 length is 15 residues. V lost 6 bases and J lost 2, with 14 bases in between. Per the germline V gene, CDR1 is SGHNT and CDR2 is YYREEE (reference sequence).

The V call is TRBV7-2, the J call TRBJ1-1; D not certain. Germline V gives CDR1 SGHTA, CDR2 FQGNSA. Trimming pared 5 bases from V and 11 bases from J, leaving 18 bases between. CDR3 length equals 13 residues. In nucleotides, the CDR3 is TGTGCCAGCAGCCGGAGAAACGGCCTTACGGCTTTCTTT. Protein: CASSRRNGLTAFF. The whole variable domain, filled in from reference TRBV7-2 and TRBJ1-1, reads GAGVSQSPSNKVTEKGKDVELRCDPISGHTALYWYRQSLGQGLEFLIYFQGNSAPDKSGLPSDRFSAERTGGSVSTLTIQRTQQEDSAVYLCASSRRNGLTAFFGQGTRLTVV.

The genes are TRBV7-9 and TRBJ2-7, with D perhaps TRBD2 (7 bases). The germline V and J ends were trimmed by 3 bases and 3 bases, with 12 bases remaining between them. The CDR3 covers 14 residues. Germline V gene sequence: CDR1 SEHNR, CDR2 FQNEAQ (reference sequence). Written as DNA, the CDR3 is TGTGCCAGCAGCTTCCGCGGGGGCGTCTACGAGCAGTACTTC. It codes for CASSFRGGVYEQYF.

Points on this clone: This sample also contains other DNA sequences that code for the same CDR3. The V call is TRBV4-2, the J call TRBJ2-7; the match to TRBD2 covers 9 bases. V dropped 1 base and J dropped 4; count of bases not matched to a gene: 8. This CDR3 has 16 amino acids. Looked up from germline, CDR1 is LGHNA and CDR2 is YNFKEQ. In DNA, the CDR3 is TGTGCCAGCAGCCAAGTTTTGGCTAGCGGGATGTACGAGCAGTACTTC. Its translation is CASSQVLASGMYEQYF.

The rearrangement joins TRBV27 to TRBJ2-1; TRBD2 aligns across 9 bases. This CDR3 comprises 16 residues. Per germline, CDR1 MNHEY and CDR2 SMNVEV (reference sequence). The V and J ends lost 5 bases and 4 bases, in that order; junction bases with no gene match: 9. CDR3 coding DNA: TGTGCCAGCAGTCGAACTTCTAGCGGGAAGTACAATGAGCAGTTCTTC. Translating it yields CASSRTSSGKYNEQFF.

The CDR3, as DNA: TGTGCCAGCAGCTTGGTCGGAATTAATGAAAAACTGTTTTTT. Translation: CASSLVGINEKLFF. This rearrangement joins TRBV7-2 to TRBJ1-4; D gene uncertain. The V gene's germline CDR1 is SGHTA and CDR2 FQGNSA. This CDR3 is 14 amino acids long. The ends were cut back, 3 bases at V and 4 bases at J, with 9 bases in the middle.

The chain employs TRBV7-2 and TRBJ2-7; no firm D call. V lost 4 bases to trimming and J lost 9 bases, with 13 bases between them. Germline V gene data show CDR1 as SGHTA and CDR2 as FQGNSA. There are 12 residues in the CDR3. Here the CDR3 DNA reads TGTGCCAGCAGCTCCTCGACTCTGGCGCAGTACTTC. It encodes CASSSSTLAQYF.